This T cell receptor (beta chain) is drawn from a study of blood T cell repertoires in COVID-19. In the study overall: T cells, B-cell-depleted T cells, or PBMCs supplied cDNA or gDNA.

CDR3 size: 15 residues. Ages ranged from about 18 to 89 years, with residence in some 25 US areas. Exposed participants encountered a COVID-19 case during the 2 weeks preceding study entry. Generated by immunoSEQ multiplex PCR, the TCRdb table keeps only in-frame clones and is missing some. The sample has 200,000 or so clones, around nine tenths seen once. The chain couples TRBV21-1 to TRBJ1-2; the table's D call of TRBD1 was not tested on the DNA. TRBV21-1 is a listed pseudogene. Input material: PBMCs or T cells enriched from blood (not recorded which). This sequence was found in a woman aged 25 to 39 who had been exposed to COVID-19. This CDR3 reads CASSEDPTGVYGYTF. CDR3 nucleotides: TGTGCCAGCAGCGAAGACCCGACAGGGGTATATGGCTACACCTTC.